This section outlines one TCR beta chain sequence together with its context. This clonotype was seen at least ten times. This clone's antigen is unknown. No quality values exist for individual bases; no much larger clone is one base distant. This entry belongs to a study of blood T cells in healthy people across ages (dated by TCRdb to between 2014 and 2016). As for the study more broadly: In model experiments, template switching captured roughly one uniquely barcoded TCR beta cDNA molecule for every two T cells. Age-related changes in TCR beta repertoire diversity were measured in the study by deep sequencing normalized with unique cDNA molecular identifiers. Donors were grouped into four age groups: young (average roughly 16 years), middle-aged (about 38), aged (about 59) and long-lived (over 80). To avoid experimental bias, donors of different ages were spread randomly across the sequencing lanes. For two donors (one aged 18 to 30 and one aged 80 or older), the study analyzed two additional independent replicas of 1 million unique cDNA reads from the same blood draw.

Library preparation employed 5' RACE. Sequencing took place on an Illumina HiSeq 2500. A second 7 to 11 cycle PCR used a sample-barcoded 5' primer and a J-beta primer mix. A template-switch 5' adaptor carrying 12 random nucleotides introduced a unique molecular identifier onto each TCR beta cDNA molecule. Each sample yielded at least 3 million CDR3-containing paired-end reads. First-strand cDNA was synthesized from all RNA with the Mint cDNA synthesis kit, primed by a TRBC-specific oligonucleotide. After uracil-DNA glycosylase treatment, a first 18-cycle PCR used universal primers M1SS and BC2_uni_R on all cDNA. In the authors' own workflow: For normalization, 1 million high-quality reads were randomly selected from each sample, with every read carrying a distinct molecular identifier. Instead of being binned into consensus sequences, reads with shared molecular identifiers were discarded. CDR3 identification, clonotype clustering and error correction used MiTCR with a Q25 quality threshold and the strictest error-elimination algorithm. A nonparametric unseen species model using Euler transformation provided a lower-bound estimate of total TCR beta diversity. TCRdb took the public reads, trimmed them with fastp at Q25, ran MiXCR for clone calling and kept in-frame beta chains. Rows matching on CDR3 protein sequence are summarized as one entry with the most common DNA and genes. What appears here as the V and J calls and clone size reflects TCRdb's work, not the paper's. For this sample the table gives hundreds of thousands of distinct CDR3 sequences, of which around 52% were detected only once. The ten largest clones capture roughly 13% of the sample.

The research as a whole found: The CMV infection status of donors was not known, potentially confounding age-related changes in expanded clonotypes. As age increased, observed TCR beta diversity per million T cells dropped in a roughly linear way, and a significant reduction was already evident by age 40. Compared with the aged group, the long-lived group had more naive CD4+ T cells, fewer expanded clones and increased TCR diversity, a pattern suggesting age selection. Estimates of total diversity from one million sequenced T cells were regarded as lower bounds and underestimates. The percentage of naive T cells measured by flow cytometry correlated strongly with observed TCR beta diversity. Since profiling was done on bulk unsorted PBMCs, naive and antigen-experienced compartments could not be conclusively compared.

Systemically healthy Caucasian individuals from Russia, some 36 in total and aged about 6 to 100 years, were included as donors. Around 9.7 milliliters of peripheral blood were collected from each donor into EDTA-treated Vacutainer tubes. Ficoll-Paque density-gradient centrifugation was used to isolate PBMCs, with at least 6 million per sample. Total RNA, at least 6 micrograms per sample, was extracted from PBMCs with Trizol reagent. For every donor, flow cytometry on a PBMC aliquot measured the percentage of naive CD45RAhigh/CD27high T cells. This receptor was identified in a woman older than 75 in good health. The sequenced sample consisted of blood.

The encoded CDR3 is CATREQGADNEQFF. The nucleotides are TGTGCCACTCGTGAACAGGGGGCGGACAATGAGCAGTTCTTC. The chain uses TRBV24-1 and TRBJ2-1; 9 middle bases align to TRBD1. Here V drops 10 bases and J drops 5 bases, and the junction holds 8 bases not matched to any gene. The CDR3 numbers 14 residues from cysteine through phenylalanine. Only the CDR3 DNA stays, 42 bases, in frame from base 1. Looking up the germline V gene yields CDR1 KGHDR and CDR2 SFDVKD.